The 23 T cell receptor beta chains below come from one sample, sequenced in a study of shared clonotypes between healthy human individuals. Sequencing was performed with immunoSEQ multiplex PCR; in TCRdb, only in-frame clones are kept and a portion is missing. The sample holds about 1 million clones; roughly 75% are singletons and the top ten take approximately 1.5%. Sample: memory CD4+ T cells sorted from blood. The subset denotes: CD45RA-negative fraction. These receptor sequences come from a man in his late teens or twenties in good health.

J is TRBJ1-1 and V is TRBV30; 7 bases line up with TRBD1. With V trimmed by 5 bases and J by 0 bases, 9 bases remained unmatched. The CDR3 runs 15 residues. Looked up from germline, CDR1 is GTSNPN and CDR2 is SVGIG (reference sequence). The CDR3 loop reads CAWSYRGTMNTEAFF. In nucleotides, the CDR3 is TGTGCCTGGTCTTACAGGGGAACCATGAACACTGAAGCTTTCTTT.

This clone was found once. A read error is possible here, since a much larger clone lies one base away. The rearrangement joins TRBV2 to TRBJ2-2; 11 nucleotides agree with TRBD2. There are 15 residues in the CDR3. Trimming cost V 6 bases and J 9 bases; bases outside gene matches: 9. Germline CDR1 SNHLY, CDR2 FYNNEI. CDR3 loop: CASRTTSGSPRELFF. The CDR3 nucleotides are TGTGCCAGCAGGACTACTAGCGGGAGTCCCAGGGAGCTGTTTTTT.

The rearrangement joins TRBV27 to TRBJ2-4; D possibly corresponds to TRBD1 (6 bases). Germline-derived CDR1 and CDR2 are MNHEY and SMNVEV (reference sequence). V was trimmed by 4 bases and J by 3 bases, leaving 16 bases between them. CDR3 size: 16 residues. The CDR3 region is CASSSNRESVKNIQYF. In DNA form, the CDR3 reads TGTGCCAGCAGTTCTAACAGGGAATCGGTCAAAAACATTCAGTACTTC.

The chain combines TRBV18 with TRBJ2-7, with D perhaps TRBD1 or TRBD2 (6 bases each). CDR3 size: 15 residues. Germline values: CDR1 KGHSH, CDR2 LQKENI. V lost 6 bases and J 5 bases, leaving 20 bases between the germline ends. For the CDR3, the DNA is TGTGCCAGCTCTCCCTTTACAGGGAGGCTCGACGAGCAGTACTTC. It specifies CASSPFTGRLDEQYF.

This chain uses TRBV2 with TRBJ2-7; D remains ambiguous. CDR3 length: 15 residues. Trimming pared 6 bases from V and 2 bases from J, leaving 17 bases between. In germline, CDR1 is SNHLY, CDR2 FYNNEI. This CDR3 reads CASRNQESLAYEQYF. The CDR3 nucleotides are TGTGCCAGCAGAAATCAGGAGAGTTTGGCCTACGAGCAGTACTTC.

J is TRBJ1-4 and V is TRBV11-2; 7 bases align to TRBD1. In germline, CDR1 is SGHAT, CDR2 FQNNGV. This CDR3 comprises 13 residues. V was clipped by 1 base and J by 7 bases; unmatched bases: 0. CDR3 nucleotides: TGTGCCAGCAGCTTAGGACAGGGTGAAAAACTGTTTTTT. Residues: CASSLGQGEKLFF.

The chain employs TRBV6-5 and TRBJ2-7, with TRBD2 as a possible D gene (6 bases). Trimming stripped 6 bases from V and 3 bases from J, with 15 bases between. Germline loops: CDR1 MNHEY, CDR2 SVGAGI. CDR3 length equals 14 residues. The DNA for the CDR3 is TGTGCCAGCAGCCAAGTTCGGGGGAACTACGAGCAGTACTTC. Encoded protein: CASSQVRGNYEQYF.

Here the CDR3 reads CASSLATTWNEAFF. The CDR3, as DNA: TGCGCCAGCAGCTTGGCCACTACATGGAATGAAGCTTTCTTT. This chain links TRBV5-1 with TRBJ1-1; no clear D. With 0 bases removed from V and 7 bases from J, the gap between germline ends came to 13 bases. Germline CDR1 is SGHRS and CDR2 is YFSETQ. This CDR3 comprises 14 residues. Full variable domain (outside the CDR3, taken from reference TRBV5-1 and TRBJ1-1): KAGVTQTPRYLIKTRGQQVTLSCSPISGHRSVSWYQQTPGQGLQFLFEYFSETQRNKGNFPGRFSGRQFSNSRSEMNVSTLELGDSALYLCASSLATTWNEAFFGQGTRLTVV.

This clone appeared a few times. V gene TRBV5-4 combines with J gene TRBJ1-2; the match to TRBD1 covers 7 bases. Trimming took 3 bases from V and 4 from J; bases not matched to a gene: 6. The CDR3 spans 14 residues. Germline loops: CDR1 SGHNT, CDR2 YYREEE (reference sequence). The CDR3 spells CASSYGTELYGYTF. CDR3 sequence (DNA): TGTGCCAGCAGCTACGGGACAGAACTCTATGGCTACACCTTC.

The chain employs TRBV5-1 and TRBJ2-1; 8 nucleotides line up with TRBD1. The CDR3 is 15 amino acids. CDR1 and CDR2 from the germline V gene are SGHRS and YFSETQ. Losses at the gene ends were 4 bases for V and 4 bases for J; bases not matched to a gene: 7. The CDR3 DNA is TGCGCCAGCAGCCTCCGGGACAGGCGATACAATGAGCAGTTCTTC. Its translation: CASSLRDRRYNEQFF.

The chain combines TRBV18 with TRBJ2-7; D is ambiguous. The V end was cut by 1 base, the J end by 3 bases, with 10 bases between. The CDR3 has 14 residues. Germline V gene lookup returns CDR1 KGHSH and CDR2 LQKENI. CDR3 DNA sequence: TGTGCCAGCTCACCACATGGAGTAGGCTACGAGCAGTACTTC. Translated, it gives CASSPHGVGYEQYF.

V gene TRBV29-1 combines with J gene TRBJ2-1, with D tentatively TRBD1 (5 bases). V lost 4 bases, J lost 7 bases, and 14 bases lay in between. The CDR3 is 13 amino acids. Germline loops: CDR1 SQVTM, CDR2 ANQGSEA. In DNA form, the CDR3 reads TGCAGCGTTGGGGTCTCCCAGGGAAATGAGCAGTTCTTC. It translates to CSVGVSQGNEQFF.

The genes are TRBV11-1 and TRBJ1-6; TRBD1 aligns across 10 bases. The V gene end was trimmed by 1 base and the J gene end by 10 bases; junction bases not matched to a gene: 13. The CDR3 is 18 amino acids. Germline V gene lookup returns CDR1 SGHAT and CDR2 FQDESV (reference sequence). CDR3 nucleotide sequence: TGTGCCAGCAGCTTAGGGGCCTCCGGGACAGGGGACCCATCACCCCTCCACTTT. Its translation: CASSLGASGTGDPSPLHF.

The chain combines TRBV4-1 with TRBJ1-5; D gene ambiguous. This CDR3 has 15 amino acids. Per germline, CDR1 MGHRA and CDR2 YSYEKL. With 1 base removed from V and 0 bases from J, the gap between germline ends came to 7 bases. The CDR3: CASSQGHHSNQPQHF. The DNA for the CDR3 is TGCGCCAGCAGCCAAGGACACCATAGCAATCAGCCCCAGCATTTT.

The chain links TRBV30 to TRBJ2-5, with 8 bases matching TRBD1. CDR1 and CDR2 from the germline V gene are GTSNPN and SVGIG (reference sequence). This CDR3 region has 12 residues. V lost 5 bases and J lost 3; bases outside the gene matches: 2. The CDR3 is CAWDRGEETQYF. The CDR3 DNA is TGTGCCTGGGACAGGGGAGAAGAGACCCAGTACTTC. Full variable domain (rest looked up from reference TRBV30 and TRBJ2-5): SQTIHQWPATLVQPVGSPLSLECTVEGTSNPNLYWYRQAAGRGLQLLFYSVGIGQISSEVPQNLSASRPQDRQFILSSKKLLLSDSGFYLCAWDRGEETQYFGPGTRLLVL.

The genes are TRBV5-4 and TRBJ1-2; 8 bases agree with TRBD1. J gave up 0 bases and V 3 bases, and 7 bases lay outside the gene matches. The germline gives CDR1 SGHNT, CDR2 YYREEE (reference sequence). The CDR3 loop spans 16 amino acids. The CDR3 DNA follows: TGTGCCAGCAGCTCAGGACAGGGCACCGCTAACTATGGCTACACCTTC. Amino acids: CASSSGQGTANYGYTF.

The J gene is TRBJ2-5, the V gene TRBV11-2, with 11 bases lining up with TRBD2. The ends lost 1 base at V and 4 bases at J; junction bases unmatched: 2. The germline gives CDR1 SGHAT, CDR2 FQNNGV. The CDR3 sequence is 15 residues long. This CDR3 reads CASSLALAGGETQYF. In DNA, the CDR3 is TGTGCCAGCAGCTTAGCGCTAGCGGGGGGAGAGACCCAGTACTTC.

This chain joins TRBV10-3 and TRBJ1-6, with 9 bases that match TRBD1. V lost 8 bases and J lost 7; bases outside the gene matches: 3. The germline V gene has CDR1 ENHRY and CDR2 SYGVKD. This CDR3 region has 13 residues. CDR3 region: CAIRDRVNSPLHF. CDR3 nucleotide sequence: TGTGCCATCCGGGACAGGGTGAATTCACCCCTCCACTTT.

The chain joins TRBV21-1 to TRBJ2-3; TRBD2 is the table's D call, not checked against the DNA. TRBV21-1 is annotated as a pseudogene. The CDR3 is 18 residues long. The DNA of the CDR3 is TGTGCCAGCAGCAAAGGGTCTAGCGGGATCCAAGGGACAGATACGCAGTATTTT. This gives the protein CASSKGSSGIQGTDTQYF.

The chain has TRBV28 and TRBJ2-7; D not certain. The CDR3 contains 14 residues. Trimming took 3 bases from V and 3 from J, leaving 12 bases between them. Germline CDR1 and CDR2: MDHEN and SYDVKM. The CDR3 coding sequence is TGTGCCAGCAGTTTCTCCACTAACCTCTACGAGCAGTACTTC. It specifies CASSFSTNLYEQYF.

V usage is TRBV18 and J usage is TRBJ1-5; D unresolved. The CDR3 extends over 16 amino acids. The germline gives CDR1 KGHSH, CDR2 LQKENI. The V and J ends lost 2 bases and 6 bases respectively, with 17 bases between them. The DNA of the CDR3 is TGTGCCAGCTCACCAAATAAGGGTGGTGCGGGTCAGCCCCAGCATTTT. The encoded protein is CASSPNKGGAGQPQHF.

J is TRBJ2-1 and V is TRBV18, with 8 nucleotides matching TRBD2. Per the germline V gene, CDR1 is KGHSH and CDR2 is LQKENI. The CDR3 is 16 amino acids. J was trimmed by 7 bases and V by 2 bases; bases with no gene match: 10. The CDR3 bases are TGTGCCAGCTCACCAGGGCTAGCGGGCTTCGTTAATGAGCAGTTCTTC. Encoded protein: CASSPGLAGFVNEQFF.

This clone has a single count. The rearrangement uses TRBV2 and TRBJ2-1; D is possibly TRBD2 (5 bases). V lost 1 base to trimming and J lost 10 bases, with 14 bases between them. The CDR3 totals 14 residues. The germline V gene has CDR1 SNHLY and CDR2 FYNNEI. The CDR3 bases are TGTGCCAGCAGTGAAGATGGTGGTAGGAGGGAGCAGTTCTTC. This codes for CASSEDGGRREQFF.